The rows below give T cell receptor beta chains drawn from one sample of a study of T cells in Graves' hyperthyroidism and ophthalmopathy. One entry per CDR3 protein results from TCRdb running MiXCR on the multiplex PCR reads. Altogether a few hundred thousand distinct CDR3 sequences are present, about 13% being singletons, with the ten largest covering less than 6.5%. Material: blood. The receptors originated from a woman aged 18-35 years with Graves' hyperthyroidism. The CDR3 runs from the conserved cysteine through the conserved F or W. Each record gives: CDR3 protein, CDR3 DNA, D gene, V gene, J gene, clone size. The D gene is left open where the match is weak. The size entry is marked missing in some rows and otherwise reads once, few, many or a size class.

CSVATSGIFYNEQFF	TGCAGCGTTGCGACTAGCGGGATATTCTACAATGAGCAGTTCTTC	TRBD2	TRBV29-1	TRBJ2-1	many
CASSENQLGNTEAFF	TGTGCCAGCAGTGAAAATCAACTAGGGAACACTGAAGCTTTCTTT	.	TRBV2	TRBJ1-1	many
CASSLDGSGTDEQFF	TGTGCCAGCAGCTTAGATGGAAGCGGTACCGATGAGCAGTTCTTC	.	TRBV7-9	TRBJ2-1	few
CASSPNRAYEAFF	TGTGCCAGCAGCCCCAATCGGGCATATGAAGCTTTCTTT	.	TRBV5-6	TRBJ1-1	few
CASSVEAGGRTDTQYF	TGTGCCAGCAGCGTAGAGGCGGGGGGTCGCACAGATACGCAGTATTTT	TRBD2	TRBV9	TRBJ2-3	few
CASSPHGSYNEQFF	TGTGCCAGCAGTCCCCACGGGAGCTACAATGAGCAGTTCTTC	.	TRBV12-3/TRBV12-4	TRBJ2-1	.
CASSIGLVYEQYF	TGTGCCAGTAGTATCGGGCTAGTCTACGAGCAGTACTTC	.	TRBV19	TRBJ2-7	few
CASGGRENLYEQYF	TGTGCCAGCGGGGGGCGGGAGAATTTATACGAGCAGTACTTC	.	TRBV27	TRBJ2-7	.
CASRMEGQGAYEQYF	TGTGCCAGCAGGATGGAGGGACAGGGGGCCTACGAGCAGTACTTC	TRBD1	TRBV28	TRBJ2-7	.
CASSLIGAVTPWRETQYF	TGTGCCAGCAGCTTAATTGGGGCGGTTACCCCCTGGAGGGAGACCCAGTACTTC	.	TRBV7-9	TRBJ2-5	.
CASSEGQGGNQPQHF	TGTGCCAGCAGTGAAGGCCAGGGGGGCAATCAGCCCCAGCATTTT	TRBD1	TRBV6-1	TRBJ1-5	many
CASSSGPADFYEQHF	TGTGCCAGCAGCTCCGGACCAGCGGATTTCTACGAGCAGCACTTC	.	TRBV6-2/TRBV6-3	TRBJ2-7	once
CASSLGVLAGETQYF	TGTGCCAGCAGCTTGGGGGTTCTAGCGGGAGAGACCCAGTACTTC	TRBD2	TRBV7-9	TRBJ2-5	many
CSASPGHGYTF	TGCAGTGCTAGCCCGGGACACGGCTACACCTTC	.	TRBV20-1	TRBJ1-2	many
CASSPIGGEETQYF	TGTGCCAGCTCACCAATTGGAGGAGAAGAGACCCAGTACTTC	.	TRBV18	TRBJ2-5	many
CATYRAMNTEAFF	TGTGCCACTTACCGGGCGATGAACACTGAAGCTTTCTTT	.	TRBV6-2/TRBV6-3	TRBJ1-1	many
CASSTDRGRGYEQYF	TGTGCCAGCAGCACGGACAGGGGGCGAGGGTACGAGCAGTACTTC	TRBD1	TRBV28	TRBJ2-7	many
CASSSLAGEGSQETQYF	TGTGCCAGCAGTTCCCTAGCGGGAGAAGGGAGCCAAGAGACCCAGTACTTC	TRBD2	TRBV12-3/TRBV12-4	TRBJ2-5	.
CASSPYRDTNNQPQHF	TGCGCCAGCAGCCCTTACCGGGACACCAACAATCAGCCCCAGCATTTT	.	TRBV5-1	TRBJ1-5	once
CASSFVGPPDSGYTF	TGCGCCAGCAGCTTCGTCGGGCCCCCAGATAGTGGCTACACCTTC	.	TRBV5-1	TRBJ1-2	few
CASTTSGNADTQYF	TGTGCCAGCACCACTAGCGGGAACGCAGATACGCAGTATTTT	TRBD2	TRBV6-1	TRBJ2-3	.
CASSLGEGQYEQYF	TGTGCCAGCAGCTTAGGGGAAGGGCAGTACGAGCAGTACTTC	.	TRBV7-2	TRBJ2-7	many
CASSGPLDRGDTEAFF	TGTGCCAGTAGTGGCCCACTTGACAGGGGTGACACTGAAGCTTTCTTT	TRBD1	TRBV19	TRBJ1-1	many
CASSFPGQAGETQYF	TGTGCCAGCAGCTTCCCGGGACAGGCGGGAGAGACCCAGTACTTC	TRBD1	TRBV12-3/TRBV12-4	TRBJ2-5	many
CASSLGGSHMNTEAFF	TGCGCCAGCAGCTTGGGAGGATCCCACATGAACACTGAAGCTTTCTTT	.	TRBV5-1	TRBJ1-1	many
CAFRQAYTEAFF	TGTGCCTTTAGACAGGCCTACACTGAAGCTTTCTTT	.	TRBV30	TRBJ1-1	many
CSARTNRGTSGQETQYF	TGCAGTGCTAGAACAAATCGGGGGACTAGCGGACAAGAGACCCAGTACTTC	TRBD2	TRBV20-1	TRBJ2-5	once
CASSSPLGLSTDTQYF	TGTGCCAGCAGTTCCCCCCTCGGACTATCCACAGATACGCAGTATTTT	.	TRBV12-3/TRBV12-4	TRBJ2-3	many
CASTPGSGKHNEQFF	TGTGCCAGCACCCCCGGCTCAGGGAAACACAATGAGCAGTTCTTC	.	TRBV6-2/TRBV6-3	TRBJ2-1	many
CASSRNRAYGYTF	TGTGCCAGCAGCCGAAACAGGGCCTATGGCTACACCTTC	.	TRBV5-6	TRBJ1-2	few
CSAQPGLAQYEQYF	TGCAGTGCTCAACCGGGACTAGCCCAATACGAGCAGTACTTC	TRBD2	TRBV20-1	TRBJ2-7	many
CASSPAGGARAKNIQYF	TGTGCCAGCAGTCCAGCCGGAGGGGCGCGAGCCAAAAACATTCAGTACTTC	.	TRBV12-3/TRBV12-4	TRBJ2-4	many
CASRFTPASTDTQYF	TGTGCCAGCAGATTCACACCTGCTAGCACAGATACGCAGTATTTT	.	TRBV12-3/TRBV12-4	TRBJ2-3	few
CSAIGLAVLQETQYF	TGCAGTGCTATCGGGCTAGCGGTTCTTCAAGAGACCCAGTACTTC	TRBD2	TRBV20-1	TRBJ2-5	.
CASSVDTQYF	TGTGCCAGCAGTGTAGATACGCAGTATTTT	.	TRBV2	TRBJ2-3	many
CASGGIGSYNEQFF	TGTGCCAGTGGTGGGATTGGCTCCTACAATGAGCAGTTCTTC	.	TRBV6-5	TRBJ2-1	.
CSASTSGRSGSYNEQFF	TGCAGTGCGTCCACTAGCGGGAGATCCGGATCCTACAATGAGCAGTTCTTC	TRBD2	TRBV20-1	TRBJ2-1	few
CASSVDRVHEQFF	TGTGCCAGCAGCGTGGACAGGGTCCATGAGCAGTTCTTC	TRBD1	TRBV7-9	TRBJ2-1	many
CASSVDSGFTPLHF	TGTGCCAGCAGCGTCGACAGCGGGTTTACTCCCCTCCACTTT	.	TRBV2	TRBJ1-6	many
CSARTGGSNQPQHF	TGCAGTGCCAGGACAGGGGGGAGCAATCAGCCCCAGCATTTT	TRBD1	TRBV20-1	TRBJ1-5	.
CASSLVKGTRKILETQYF	TGTGCCAGCAGCTTAGTAAAGGGGACGAGGAAGATCCTAGAGACCCAGTACTTC	.	TRBV11-2	TRBJ2-5	many
CASSYSGDTQYF	TGTGCCAGCAGCTACTCTGGAGATACGCAGTATTTT	.	TRBV6-5	TRBJ2-3	many
CASSKSNPRDAGEQYF	TGTGCCAGCAGCAAATCAAACCCCCGGGACGCGGGTGAGCAGTACTTC	.	TRBV6-1	TRBJ2-7	many
CASSDPQFSGANVLTF	TGTGCCAGCAGTGATCCCCAGTTCTCTGGGGCCAACGTCCTGACTTTC	.	TRBV2	TRBJ2-6	many
CAWSIAPSTGYTF	TGTGCCTGGAGTATCGCCCCCTCAACCGGCTACACCTTC	.	TRBV30	TRBJ1-2	many
CSVEGGGGTDTQYF	TGCAGCGTTGAAGGGGGGGGGGGCACAGATACGCAGTATTTT	TRBD2	TRBV29-1	TRBJ2-3	.
CASSLGQGEKTQYF	TGTGCCAGCAGCTTGGGGCAGGGGGAAAAGACCCAGTACTTC	TRBD1	TRBV5-8	TRBJ2-5	.
CASSPRTGVDTQYF	TGTGCCAGCAGCCCTCGGACAGGGGTGGATACGCAGTATTTT	TRBD1	TRBV7-2	TRBJ2-3	medium-sized
CSARDGGSYGYTF	TGCAGTGCTAGAGATGGCGGGAGCTATGGCTACACCTTC	.	TRBV20-1	TRBJ1-2	many
CASSASSGRISGNEQFF	TGTGCCAGCAGTGCATCTAGCGGGAGGATCTCCGGCAATGAGCAGTTCTTC	TRBD2	TRBV12-3/TRBV12-4	TRBJ2-1	many
CAWSRLAGIETQYF	TGTGCCTGGAGTCGACTAGCGGGAATAGAGACCCAGTACTTC	TRBD2	TRBV30	TRBJ2-5	many
CASSRAGRTSGNEQFF	TGTGCCAGCAGCAGGGCCGGGAGGACTAGCGGTAATGAGCAGTTCTTC	TRBD2	TRBV7-3	TRBJ2-1	.
CSARSGDRGYEQYF	TGCAGTGCTAGATCGGGGGACAGGGGCTACGAGCAGTACTTC	TRBD1	TRBV20-1	TRBJ2-7	many
CASSPTRVGTDTQYF	TGTGCCAGCAGCCCCACTAGAGTTGGCACAGATACGCAGTATTTT	.	TRBV7-2	TRBJ2-3	many
CSARGAGRFDNEQFF	TGCAGTGCTAGAGGGGCAGGGAGGTTTGACAATGAGCAGTTCTTC	.	TRBV20-1	TRBJ2-1	.